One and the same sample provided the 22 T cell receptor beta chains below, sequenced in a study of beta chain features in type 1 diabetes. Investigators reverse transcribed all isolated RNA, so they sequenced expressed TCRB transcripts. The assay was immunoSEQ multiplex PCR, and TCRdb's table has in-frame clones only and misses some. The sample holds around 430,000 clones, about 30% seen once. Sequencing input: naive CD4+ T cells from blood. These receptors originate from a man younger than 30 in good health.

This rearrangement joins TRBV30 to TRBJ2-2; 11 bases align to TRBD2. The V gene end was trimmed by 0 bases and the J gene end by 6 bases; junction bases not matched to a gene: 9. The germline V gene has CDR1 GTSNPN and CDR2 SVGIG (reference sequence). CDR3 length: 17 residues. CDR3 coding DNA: TGTGCCTGGAGTGTACACTTGGTACTAGCGGGAGCCGGGGAGCTGTTTTTT. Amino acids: CAWSVHLVLAGAGELFF. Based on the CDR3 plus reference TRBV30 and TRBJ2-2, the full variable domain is SQTIHQWPATLVQPVGSPLSLECTVEGTSNPNLYWYRQAAGRGLQLLFYSVGIGQISSEVPQNLSASRPQDRQFILSSKKLLLSDSGFYLCAWSVHLVLAGAGELFFGEGSRLTVL.

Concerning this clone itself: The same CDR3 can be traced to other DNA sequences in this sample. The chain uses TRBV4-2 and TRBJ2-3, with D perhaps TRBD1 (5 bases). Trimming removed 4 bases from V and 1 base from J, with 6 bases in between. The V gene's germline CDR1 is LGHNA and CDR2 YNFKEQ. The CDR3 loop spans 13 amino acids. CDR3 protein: CASSLRGTDTQYF. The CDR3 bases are TGTGCCAGCAGCCTCAGGGGCACAGATACGCAGTATTTT.

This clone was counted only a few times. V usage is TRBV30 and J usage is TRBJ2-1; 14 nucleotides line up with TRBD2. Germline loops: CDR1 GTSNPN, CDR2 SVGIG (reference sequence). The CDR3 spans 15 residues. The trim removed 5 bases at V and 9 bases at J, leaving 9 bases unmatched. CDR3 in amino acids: CAWEPGLAGVREQFF. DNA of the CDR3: TGTGCCTGGGAACCGGGACTAGCGGGAGTACGTGAGCAGTTCTTC.

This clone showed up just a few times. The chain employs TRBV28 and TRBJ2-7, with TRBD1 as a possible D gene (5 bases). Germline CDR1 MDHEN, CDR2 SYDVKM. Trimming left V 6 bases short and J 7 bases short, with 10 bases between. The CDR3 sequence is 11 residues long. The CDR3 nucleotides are TGTGCCAGCAGCGACAGTCAAGAGCAGTACTTC. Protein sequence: CASSDSQEQYF.

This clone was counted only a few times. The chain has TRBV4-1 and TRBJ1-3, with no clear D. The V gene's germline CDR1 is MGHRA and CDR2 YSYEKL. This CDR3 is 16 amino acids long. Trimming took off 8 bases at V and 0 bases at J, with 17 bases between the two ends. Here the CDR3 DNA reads TGCGCCAGCGGCCCCGACCGGGCAGGCTCTGGAAACACCATATATTTT. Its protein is CASGPDRAGSGNTIYF.

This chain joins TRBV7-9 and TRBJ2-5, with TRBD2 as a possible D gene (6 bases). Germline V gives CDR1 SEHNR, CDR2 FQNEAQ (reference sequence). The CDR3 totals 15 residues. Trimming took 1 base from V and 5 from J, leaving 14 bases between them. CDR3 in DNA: TGTGCCAGCAGCTTAGGGCGGGGAGCCTTGGAGACCCAGTACTTC. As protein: CASSLGRGALETQYF.

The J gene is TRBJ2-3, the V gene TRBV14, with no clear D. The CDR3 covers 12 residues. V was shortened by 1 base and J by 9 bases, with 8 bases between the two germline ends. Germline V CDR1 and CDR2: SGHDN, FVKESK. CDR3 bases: TGTGCCAGCAGCCAAGTCGCCGGGACGCAGTATTTT. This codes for CASSQVAGTQYF.

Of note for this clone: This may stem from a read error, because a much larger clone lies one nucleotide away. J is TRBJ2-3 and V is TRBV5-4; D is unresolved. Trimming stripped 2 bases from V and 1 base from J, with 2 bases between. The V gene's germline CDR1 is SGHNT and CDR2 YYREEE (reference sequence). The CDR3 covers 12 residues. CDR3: CASSFGTDTQYF. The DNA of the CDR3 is TGTGCCAGCAGCTTTGGCACAGATACGCAGTATTTT.

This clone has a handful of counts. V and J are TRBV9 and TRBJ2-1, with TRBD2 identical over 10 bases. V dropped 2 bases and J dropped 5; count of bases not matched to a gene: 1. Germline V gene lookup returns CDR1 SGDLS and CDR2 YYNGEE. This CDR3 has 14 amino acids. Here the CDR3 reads CASSVLAGDNEQFF. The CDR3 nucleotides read TGTGCCAGCAGCGTCCTAGCGGGAGACAATGAGCAGTTCTTC.

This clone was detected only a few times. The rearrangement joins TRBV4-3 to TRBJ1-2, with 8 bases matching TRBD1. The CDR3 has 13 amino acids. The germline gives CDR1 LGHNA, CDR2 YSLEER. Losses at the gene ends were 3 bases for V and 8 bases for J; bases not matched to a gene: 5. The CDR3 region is CASSHVTGVGYTF. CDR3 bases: TGCGCCAGCAGCCACGTGACAGGGGTCGGCTACACCTTC.

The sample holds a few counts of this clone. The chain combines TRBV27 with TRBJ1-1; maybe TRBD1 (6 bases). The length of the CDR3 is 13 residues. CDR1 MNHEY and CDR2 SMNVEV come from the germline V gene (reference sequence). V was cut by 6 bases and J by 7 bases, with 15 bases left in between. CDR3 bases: TGTGCCAGCAGGACCTACAGGGTCAGTGAAGCTTTCTTT. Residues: CASRTYRVSEAFF.

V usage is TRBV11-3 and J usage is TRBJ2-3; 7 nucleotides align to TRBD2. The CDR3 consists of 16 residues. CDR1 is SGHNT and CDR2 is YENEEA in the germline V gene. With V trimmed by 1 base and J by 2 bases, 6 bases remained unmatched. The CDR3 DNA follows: TGTGCCAGCAGCTTAGGGGCTAGCGGACACACAGATACGCAGTATTTT. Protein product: CASSLGASGHTDTQYF.

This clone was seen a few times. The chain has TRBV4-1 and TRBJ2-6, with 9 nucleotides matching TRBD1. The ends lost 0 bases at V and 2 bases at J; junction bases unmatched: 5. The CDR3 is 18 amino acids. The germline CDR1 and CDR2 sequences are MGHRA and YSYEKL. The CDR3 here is CASSQDGTGYAGANVLTF. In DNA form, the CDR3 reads TGCGCCAGCAGCCAAGACGGGACAGGGTATGCTGGGGCCAACGTCCTGACTTTC.

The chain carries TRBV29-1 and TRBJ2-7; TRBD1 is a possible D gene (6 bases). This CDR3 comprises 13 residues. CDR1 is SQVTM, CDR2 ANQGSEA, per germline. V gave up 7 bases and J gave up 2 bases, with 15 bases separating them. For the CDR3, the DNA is TGCAGCGCGGCCTCAGGGACAACCTACGAGCAGTACTTC. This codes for CSAASGTTYEQYF.

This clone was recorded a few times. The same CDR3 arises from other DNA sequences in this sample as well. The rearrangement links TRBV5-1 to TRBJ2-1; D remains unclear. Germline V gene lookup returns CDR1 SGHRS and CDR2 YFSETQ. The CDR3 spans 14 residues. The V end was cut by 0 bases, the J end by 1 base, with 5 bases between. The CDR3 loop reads CASSLGDSYNEQFF. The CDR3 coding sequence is TGCGCCAGCAGCTTGGGGGATTCCTACAATGAGCAGTTCTTC.

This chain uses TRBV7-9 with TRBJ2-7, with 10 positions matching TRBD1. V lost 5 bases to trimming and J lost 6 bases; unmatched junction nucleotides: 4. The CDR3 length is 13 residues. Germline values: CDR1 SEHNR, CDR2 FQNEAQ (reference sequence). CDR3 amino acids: CASSRQGASEQYF. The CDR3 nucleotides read TGTGCCAGCAGCCGACAGGGGGCGAGCGAGCAGTACTTC. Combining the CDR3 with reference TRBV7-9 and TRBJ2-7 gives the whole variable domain DTGVSQNPRHKITKRGQNVTFRCDPISEHNRLYWYRQTLGQGPEFLTYFQNEAQLEKSRLLSDRFSAERPKGSFSTLEIQRTEQGDSAMYLCASSRQGASEQYFGPGTRLTVT.

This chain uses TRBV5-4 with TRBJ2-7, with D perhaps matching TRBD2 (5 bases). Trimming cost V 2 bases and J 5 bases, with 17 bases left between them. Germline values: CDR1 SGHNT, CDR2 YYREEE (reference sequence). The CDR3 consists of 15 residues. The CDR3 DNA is TGTGCCAGCAGCTTTAAGATCGTGGGAGTGGACGAGCAGTACTTC. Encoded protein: CASSFKIVGVDEQYF.

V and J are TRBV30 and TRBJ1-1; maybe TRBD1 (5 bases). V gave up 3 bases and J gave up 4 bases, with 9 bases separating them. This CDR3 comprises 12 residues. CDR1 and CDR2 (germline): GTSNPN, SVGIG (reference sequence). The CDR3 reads CAWRRGSTEAFF. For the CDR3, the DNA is TGTGCCTGGAGGAGGGGTTCCACTGAAGCTTTCTTT.

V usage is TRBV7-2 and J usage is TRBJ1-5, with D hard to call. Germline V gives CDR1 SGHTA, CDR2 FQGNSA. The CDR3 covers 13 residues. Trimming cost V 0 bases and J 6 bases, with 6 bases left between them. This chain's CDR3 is CASSLAGGQPQHF. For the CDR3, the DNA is TGTGCCAGCAGCTTAGCCGGAGGTCAGCCCCAGCATTTT.

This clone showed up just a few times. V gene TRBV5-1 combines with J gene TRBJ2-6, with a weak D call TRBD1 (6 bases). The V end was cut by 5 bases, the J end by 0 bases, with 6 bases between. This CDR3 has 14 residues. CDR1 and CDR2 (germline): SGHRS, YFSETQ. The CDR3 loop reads CASRTGSGANVLTF. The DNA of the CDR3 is TGCGCCAGCAGGACAGGCTCTGGGGCCAACGTCCTGACTTTC. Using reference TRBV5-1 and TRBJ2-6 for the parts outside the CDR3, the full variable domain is KAGVTQTPRYLIKTRGQQVTLSCSPISGHRSVSWYQQTPGQGLQFLFEYFSETQRNKGNFPGRFSGRQFSNSRSEMNVSTLELGDSALYLCASRTGSGANVLTFGAGSRLTVL.

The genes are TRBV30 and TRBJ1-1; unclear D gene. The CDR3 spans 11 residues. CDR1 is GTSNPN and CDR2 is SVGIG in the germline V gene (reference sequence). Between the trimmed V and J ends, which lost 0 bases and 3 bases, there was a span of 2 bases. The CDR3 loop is CAWSVYTEAFF. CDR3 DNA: TGTGCCTGGAGTGTATACACTGAAGCTTTCTTT.

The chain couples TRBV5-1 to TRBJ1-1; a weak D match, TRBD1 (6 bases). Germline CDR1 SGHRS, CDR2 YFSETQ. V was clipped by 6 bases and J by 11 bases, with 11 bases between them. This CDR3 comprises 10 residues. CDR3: CASKRQVAFF. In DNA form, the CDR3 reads TGCGCCAGCAAGAGACAGGTGGCTTTCTTT. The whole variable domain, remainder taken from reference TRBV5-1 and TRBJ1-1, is KAGVTQTPRYLIKTRGQQVTLSCSPISGHRSVSWYQQTPGQGLQFLFEYFSETQRNKGNFPGRFSGRQFSNSRSEMNVSTLELGDSALYLCASKRQVAFFGQGTRLTVV.